The 9 T cell receptor beta chains presented below share a single source sample, sequenced in a study of blood T cell repertoires in COVID-19. Some clones are missing from TCRdb's copy, which holds only in-frame ones; the method was immunoSEQ multiplex PCR. This table holds about 280,000 clones, 87% found once. The sample was peripheral blood. The receptors shown here come from a woman in her fifties or sixties who had recovered from COVID-19.

The table lists this clone with a few counts. CDR3 bases: TGCAGTGCTAGTTCTGGGGGCTACTATGGCTACACCTTC. Translating gives CSASSGGYYGYTF. The chain is built from TRBV20-1 and TRBJ1-2; the D gene is possibly TRBD1 (6 bases). This CDR3 is 13 amino acids long. V was clipped by 3 bases and J by 3 bases, with 11 bases between them. Germline values: CDR1 DFQATT, CDR2 SNEGSKA (reference sequence).

The chain recombines TRBV5-1 with TRBJ2-7; a weak D match, TRBD1 (6 bases). Trimming stripped 0 bases from V and 1 base from J, with 11 bases between. This CDR3 spans 15 amino acids. CDR1 SGHRS and CDR2 YFSETQ come from the germline V gene. The CDR3 coding sequence is TGCGCCAGCAGCTTGGGGACAGCTCCTTCCTACGAGCAGTACTTC. Translating it yields CASSLGTAPSYEQYF.

The chain employs TRBV5-6 and TRBJ2-7, with TRBD2 as a possible D gene (6 bases). Looked up from germline, CDR1 is SGHDT and CDR2 is YYEEEE. The CDR3 is 16 amino acids. The ends were cut back, 4 bases at V and 0 bases at J, with 17 bases in the middle. The CDR3 region is CASSPGTDGSSYEQYF. In nucleotides, the CDR3 is TGTGCCAGCAGCCCCGGGACGGACGGGAGCTCCTACGAGCAGTACTTC. The variable domain in full, with the rest retrieved from reference TRBV5-6 and TRBJ2-7, is DAGVTQSPTHLIKTRGQQVTLRCSPKSGHDTVSWYQQALGQGPQFIFQYYEEEERQRGNFPDRFSGHQFPNYSSELNVNALLLGDSALYLCASSPGTDGSSYEQYFGPGTRLTVT.

The chain employs TRBV5-1 and TRBJ2-7, with TRBD2 matching over 9 bases. Germline lookup yields CDR1 SGHRS and CDR2 YFSETQ. The CDR3 sequence is 17 residues long. Trimming cost V 4 bases and J 2 bases; bases outside gene matches: 13. CDR3: CASSRITSGGSTYEQYF. For the CDR3, the DNA is TGCGCCAGCAGCCGAATCACAAGCGGGGGGTCCACCTACGAGCAGTACTTC.

The chain carries TRBV11-3 and TRBJ1-3, with TRBD1 as a possible D gene (5 bases). This CDR3 is built from 16 residues. V was shortened by 5 bases and J by 4 bases, with 18 bases between the two germline ends. Germline CDR1 reads SGHNT; CDR2 reads YENEEA. This chain's CDR3 is CASSEHSSQAGNTIYF. In DNA, the CDR3 is TGTGCCAGCAGCGAACACTCCTCACAGGCAGGAAACACCATATATTTT.

The chain has TRBV9 and TRBJ1-4; D might be TRBD1 (6 bases). The CDR3 extends over 12 amino acids. CDR1 and CDR2 (germline): SGDLS, YYNGEE. Trimming removed 4 bases at V and 8 bases at J, with 9 bases between. The CDR3 sequence is CASSTRGEKLFF. CDR3 DNA sequence: TGTGCCAGCAGCACCAGGGGCGAAAAACTGTTTTTT.

The genes are TRBV7-9 and TRBJ2-7; 7 bases are shared with TRBD1. J gave up 3 bases and V 2 bases, and 13 bases lay outside the gene matches. Germline V gene data show CDR1 as SEHNR and CDR2 as FQNEAQ (reference sequence). The CDR3 consists of 17 residues. The CDR3 protein is CASSLPKDLQGIYEQYF. The DNA for the CDR3 is TGTGCCAGCAGCTTACCAAAAGACTTACAGGGGATCTACGAGCAGTACTTC. Full variable domain (remainder filled in from reference TRBV7-9 and TRBJ2-7): DTGVSQNPRHKITKRGQNVTFRCDPISEHNRLYWYRQTLGQGPEFLTYFQNEAQLEKSRLLSDRFSAERPKGSFSTLEIQRTEQGDSAMYLCASSLPKDLQGIYEQYFGPGTRLTVT.

This clone was seen once. The J gene is TRBJ2-5, the V gene TRBV18, with D tentatively TRBD1 (5 bases). From germline, CDR1 is KGHSH and CDR2 LQKENI. V lost 3 bases and J lost 5, with 10 bases in between. The CDR3 sequence is 13 residues long. The CDR3 sequence is CASSPQGWETQYF. In nucleotides, the CDR3 is TGTGCCAGCTCACCTCAGGGCTGGGAGACCCAGTACTTC.

V usage is TRBV28 and J usage is TRBJ2-7; 11 bases match TRBD1. The germline V gene encodes CDR1 MDHEN and CDR2 SYDVKM. The CDR3 sequence is 15 residues long. V gave up 3 bases and J gave up 4 bases; unmatched junction bases: 5. CDR3 sequence (DNA): TGTGCCAGCAGTTTCCGGGACAGGGGGGTGTACGAGCAGTACTTC. Encoded protein: CASSFRDRGVYEQYF.